This TCR beta chain was profiled in a study of Ad26.COV2.S vaccination and SARS-CoV-2 variants. Concerning this clone itself: Its antigen is unidentified.

Study-wide points: Similar non-spike TCR breadth was seen in vaccine and placebo recipients. Substantial breadth was reported for post-vaccination spike-specific CD8+ and CD4+ T cells. Spike-specific TCR breadth in vaccine recipients exceeded that seen in placebo recipients.

Generated by immunoSEQ multiplex PCR, the TCRdb table keeps only in-frame clones and is missing some. Among approximately 400,000 clones listed, 92% were seen once. V lost 0 bases and J 6 bases, leaving 11 bases between the germline ends. Germline CDR1 reads KGHSH; CDR2 reads LQKENI. The CDR3 runs 14 residues. V is TRBV18 and J is TRBJ1-2; D unclear. Sequenced material: peripheral blood, taken after recovery from COVID-19. This TCR was sampled from a human donor who had recovered from COVID-19. Here the CDR3 reads CASSPPLGLNGYTF. DNA for the CDR3: TGTGCCAGCTCACCACCGCTAGGGTTGAATGGCTACACCTTC.